This T cell receptor (beta chain) was observed in a study of blood T cell repertoires in COVID-19. In the source study's methods: By means of reference gene primer amplification, nucleated cell counts were estimated. Measured with immunoSEQ multiplex PCR; TCRdb has only the in-frame clones, and not every one. Clone size and V and J calls were adopted from that table, with D and trimming inferred from the DNA. Found here are fewer than 350,000 clones, around 85% of them singletons; the top ten hold roughly 2.2%. Assignment of participants to cohorts was predicated upon participant-reported clinical history. Symptom resolution, clearance, or two negative PCRs marked the recovered donors of Cohort 3. Between the trimmed V and J ends, which lost 4 bases and 4 bases, there was a span of 11 bases. The germline gives CDR1 MNHEY, CDR2 SVGAGI. The CDR3 loop spans 13 amino acids.

The V and J genes are TRBV6-5 and TRBJ2-7; perhaps TRBD1 as D (5 bases). Sequences were obtained from PBMCs or T cells enriched from blood (not recorded which). This TCR came from a man younger than 40 who had recovered from COVID-19. This chain's CDR3 is CASSSPQVYEQYF. CDR3 in DNA: TGTGCCAGCAGTTCTCCACAGGTGTACGAGCAGTACTTC.